This T cell receptor delta chain appears in the sequencing data of a study of Vδ1+ human thymocytes. RNA was extracted from the cells and then reverse transcribed. CDR3 amplicons came from multiplex PCR with pooled V-gene forward and constant-region reverse primers. TCRdb redid clone calling on the multiplex PCR reads using CATT. The data show about 73,000 delta-chain clones, around 34% seen once. After alphabeta T cell depletion, CD3+ Vdelta1+ Vdelta2- thymocytes were sorted. Between roughly 98% and 99.6% of sorted thymocytes were Vdelta1+. General study findings and limits: Thymic TRG and TRD repertoires appeared highly polyclonal. The authors advised highly purified populations and single-cell validation. Despite high sort purity, roughly 19% of thymic T cell receptor delta sequences were Vdelta2.

CDR3 length: 23 amino acids. CDR1 is TSWWSYY and CDR2 is QGS in the germline V gene. The V segment lost 2 bases and the J segment 0 bases; nucleotides outside the gene matches: 22. As for this clone: Its target is unknown.

The rearrangement joins TRDV1 to TRDJ1; TRDD3 aligns across 12 bases. Sequencing was done on a sample of Vdelta1+ gamma-delta thymocytes from the thymus. Subset meaning: FACS-sorted CD3+ TCRalphabeta- TCRVdelta1+ TCRVdelta2- thymocytes. This TCR was recovered from a boy in the first two years of life who had congenital heart surgery. The CDR3 DNA is TGTGCTCTTGGGGAAAAGTTATTCCTACGTCGTTCTGGGGGATACGAGAACACCGATAAACTCATCTTT. It codes for CALGEKLFLRRSGGYENTDKLIF.